This T cell receptor beta chain is from a study of blood T cell repertoires in COVID-19. Study summary: Samples taken during acute and convalescent COVID-19 were collected in the United States, Italy and Spain. Sources were T cells, B-cell-depleted T cells, or PBMCs; the material itself was cDNA or gDNA.

This CDR3 region has 15 residues. The V gene's germline CDR1 is SGHDN and CDR2 FVKESK. Unmatched junction bases numbered 11, after V lost 4 bases and J lost 13 bases. Original processing methods: The authors estimated nucleated cell counts from reference gene primer amplification. Clones were read by immunoSEQ multiplex PCR, and TCRdb kept only the in-frame ones, dropping some. V and J calls and clone size are copied from that table; D and trimming were computed from the DNA. The sample contains 90,000 to 120,000 clones, roughly 90% of which appear only once. This clone has a handful of counts. This TCR was recovered from a man aged 35 to 55 with active or convalescent COVID-19. Sequencing was performed on peripheral blood. The chain is built from TRBV14 and TRBJ1-6, with 9 nucleotides matching TRBD1. Here the CDR3 reads CASSPAGQGGAPLHF. CDR3 DNA sequence: TGTGCCAGCAGCCCGGCGGGACAGGGAGGTGCGCCCCTCCACTTT.